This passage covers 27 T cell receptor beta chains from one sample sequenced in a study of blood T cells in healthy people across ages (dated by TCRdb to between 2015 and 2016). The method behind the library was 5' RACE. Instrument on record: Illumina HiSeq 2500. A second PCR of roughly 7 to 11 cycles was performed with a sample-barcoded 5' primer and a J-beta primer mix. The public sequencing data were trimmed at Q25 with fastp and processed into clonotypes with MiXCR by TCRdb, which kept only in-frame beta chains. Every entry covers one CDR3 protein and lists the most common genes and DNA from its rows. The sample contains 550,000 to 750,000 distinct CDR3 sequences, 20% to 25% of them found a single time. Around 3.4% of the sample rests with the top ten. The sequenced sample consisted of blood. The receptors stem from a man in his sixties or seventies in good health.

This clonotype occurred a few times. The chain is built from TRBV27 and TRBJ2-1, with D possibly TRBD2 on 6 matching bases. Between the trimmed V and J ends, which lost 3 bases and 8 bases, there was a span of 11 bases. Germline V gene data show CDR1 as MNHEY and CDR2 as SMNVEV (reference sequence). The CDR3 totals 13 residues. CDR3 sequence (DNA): TGTGCCAGCAGTTTCCGACTAGGCTATGAGCAGTTCTTC. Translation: CASSFRLGYEQFF.

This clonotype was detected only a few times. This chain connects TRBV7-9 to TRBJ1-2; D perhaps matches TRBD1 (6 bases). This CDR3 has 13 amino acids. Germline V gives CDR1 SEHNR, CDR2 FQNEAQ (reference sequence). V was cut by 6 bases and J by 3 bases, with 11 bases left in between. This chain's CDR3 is CASSNRQDYGYTF. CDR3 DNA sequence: TGTGCCAGCAGTAACCGACAGGACTATGGCTACACCTTC.

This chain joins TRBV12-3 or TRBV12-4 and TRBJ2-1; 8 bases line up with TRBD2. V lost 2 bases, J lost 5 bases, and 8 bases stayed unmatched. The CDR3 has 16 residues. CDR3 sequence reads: CASSLLPGLGHNEQFF. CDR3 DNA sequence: TGTGCCAGCAGTTTACTTCCGGGACTAGGTCACAATGAGCAGTTCTTC.

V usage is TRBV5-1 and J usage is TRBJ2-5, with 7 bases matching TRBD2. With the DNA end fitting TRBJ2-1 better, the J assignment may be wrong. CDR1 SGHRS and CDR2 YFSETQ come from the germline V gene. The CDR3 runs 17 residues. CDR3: CASSLEGTTTSYNEQFF. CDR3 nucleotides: TGCGCCAGCAGCTTGGAAGGGACTACGACCTCCTACAATGAGCAGTTCTTC.

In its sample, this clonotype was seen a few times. The chain's CDR3 is CATSRDTSLRFF. Here the CDR3 DNA reads TGTGCCACCAGCAGAGACACCAGCTTGAGGTTCTTC. The chain has TRBV15 and TRBJ2-1; D gene uncertain. The V gene lost 0 bases and the J gene lost 15 bases, with 12 bases spanning the gap. This CDR3 comprises 12 residues. Germline CDR1 LNHNV, CDR2 YYDKDF (reference sequence).

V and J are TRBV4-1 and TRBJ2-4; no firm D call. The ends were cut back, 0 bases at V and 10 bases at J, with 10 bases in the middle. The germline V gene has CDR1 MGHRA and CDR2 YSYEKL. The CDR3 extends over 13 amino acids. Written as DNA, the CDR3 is TGCGCCAGCAGCCAAGATCACCGCCTAATTCAGTACTTC. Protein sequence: CASSQDHRLIQYF.

The CDR3 loop is CASGEFLGYGYTF. The CDR3 coding sequence is TGTGCTAGTGGTGAATTCCTAGGCTATGGCTACACCTTC. The rearrangement joins TRBV12-5 to TRBJ1-2; D call uncertain. In germline, CDR1 is LGHNT, CDR2 FRNRAP. Trimming shortened V by 5 bases and J by 4 bases, and 11 bases separated the two germline ends. The CDR3 is 13 amino acids.

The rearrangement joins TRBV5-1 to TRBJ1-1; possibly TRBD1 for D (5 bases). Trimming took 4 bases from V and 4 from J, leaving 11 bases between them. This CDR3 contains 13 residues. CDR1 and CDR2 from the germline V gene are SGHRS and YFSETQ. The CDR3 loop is CASSQTVLTEAFF. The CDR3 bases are TGCGCCAGCAGCCAGACAGTTCTCACTGAAGCTTTCTTT.

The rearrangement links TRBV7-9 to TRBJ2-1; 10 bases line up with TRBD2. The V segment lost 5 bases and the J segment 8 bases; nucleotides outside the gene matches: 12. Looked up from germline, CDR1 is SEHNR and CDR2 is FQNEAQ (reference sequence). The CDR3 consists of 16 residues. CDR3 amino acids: CASSPQLAGNGYEQFF. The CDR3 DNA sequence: TGTGCCAGCAGCCCGCAACTAGCGGGAAATGGGTATGAGCAGTTCTTC.

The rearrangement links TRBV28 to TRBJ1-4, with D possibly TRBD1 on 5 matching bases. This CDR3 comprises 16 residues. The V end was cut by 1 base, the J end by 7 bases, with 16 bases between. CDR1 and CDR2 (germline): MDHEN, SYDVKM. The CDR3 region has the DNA TGTGCCAGCAGTTTATCTAGGGGCCTAGGTATTGAAAAACTGTTTTTT. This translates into CASSLSRGLGIEKLFF.

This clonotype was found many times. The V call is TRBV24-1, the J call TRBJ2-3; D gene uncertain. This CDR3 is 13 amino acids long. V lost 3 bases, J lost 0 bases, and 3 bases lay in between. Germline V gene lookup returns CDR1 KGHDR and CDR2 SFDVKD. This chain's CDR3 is CATSDASTDTQYF. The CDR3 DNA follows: TGTGCCACCAGTGATGCTAGCACAGATACGCAGTATTTT.

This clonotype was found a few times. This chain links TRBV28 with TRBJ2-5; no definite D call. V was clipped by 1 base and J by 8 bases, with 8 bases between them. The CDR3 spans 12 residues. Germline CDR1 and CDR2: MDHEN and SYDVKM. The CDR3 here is CASSLSGTTQYF. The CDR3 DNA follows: TGTGCCAGCAGTTTATCTGGCACTACCCAGTACTTC.

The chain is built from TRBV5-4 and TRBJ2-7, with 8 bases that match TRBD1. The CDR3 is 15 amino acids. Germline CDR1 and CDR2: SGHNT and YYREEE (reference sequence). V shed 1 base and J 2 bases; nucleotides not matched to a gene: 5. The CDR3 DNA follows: TGTGCCAGCAGCTTGCGGACAGGGTCTCCCTACGAGCAGTACTTC. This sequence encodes CASSLRTGSPYEQYF.

The CDR3 sequence: CASSVATGGSSDTQYF. The CDR3 DNA follows: TGTGCCAGCAGCGTAGCTACTGGCGGGAGCTCAGATACGCAGTATTTT. The chain uses TRBV9 and TRBJ2-3, with 7 bases matching TRBD2. J lost 4 bases, V lost 0 bases, and 8 bases had no gene match. CDR1 and CDR2 (germline): SGDLS, YYNGEE. The CDR3 covers 16 residues.

The CDR3 DNA reads as TGTGCCTGGACAGCAGGGGTGAATTCACCCCTCCACTTT. Protein: CAWTAGVNSPLHF. The chain carries TRBV30 and TRBJ1-6, with D perhaps matching TRBD1 (6 bases). Trimming took 4 bases from V and 7 from J, leaving 11 bases between them. The CDR3 runs to 13 residues. CDR1 GTSNPN and CDR2 SVGIG come from the germline V gene (reference sequence).

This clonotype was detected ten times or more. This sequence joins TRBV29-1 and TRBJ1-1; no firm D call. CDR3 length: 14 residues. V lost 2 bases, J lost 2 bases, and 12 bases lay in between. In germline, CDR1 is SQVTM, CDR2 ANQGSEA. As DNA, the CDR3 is TGCAGCGTTGAAAGGCTAGAAGTTAACACTGAAGCTTTCTTT. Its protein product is CSVERLEVNTEAFF. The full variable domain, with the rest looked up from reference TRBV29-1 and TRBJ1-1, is SAVISQKPSRDICQRGTSLTIQCQVDSQVTMMFWYRQQPGQSLTLIATANQGSEATYESGFVIDKFPISRPNLTFSTLTVSNMSPEDSSIYLCSVERLEVNTEAFFGQGTRLTVV.

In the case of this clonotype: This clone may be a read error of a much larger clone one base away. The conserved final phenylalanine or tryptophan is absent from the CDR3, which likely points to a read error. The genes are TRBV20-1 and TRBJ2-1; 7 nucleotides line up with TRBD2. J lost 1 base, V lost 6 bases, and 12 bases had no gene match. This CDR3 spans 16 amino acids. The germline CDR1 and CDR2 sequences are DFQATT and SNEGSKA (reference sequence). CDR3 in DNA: TGCAGTGCCAAGCCCAATGCTAGCGGTTCCTACAATGAGCAGTTCCTC. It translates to CSAKPNASGSYNEQFL.

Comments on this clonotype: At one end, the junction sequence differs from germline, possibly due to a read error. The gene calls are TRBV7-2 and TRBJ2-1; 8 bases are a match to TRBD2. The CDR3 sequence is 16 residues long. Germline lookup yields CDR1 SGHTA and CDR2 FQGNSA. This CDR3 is CASSLSAGGSYDEQFF. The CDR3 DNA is TGTGCCAGCAGCTTATCCGCGGGAGGATCCTACGATGAGCAGTTCTTC.

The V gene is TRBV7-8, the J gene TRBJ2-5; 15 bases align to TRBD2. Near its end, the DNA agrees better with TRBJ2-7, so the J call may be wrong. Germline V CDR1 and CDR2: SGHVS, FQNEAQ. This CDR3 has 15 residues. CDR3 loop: CASSPGTSGRLEQYF. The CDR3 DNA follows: TGTGCCAGCAGCCCCGGGACTAGCGGGAGGCTCGAGCAGTACTTC.

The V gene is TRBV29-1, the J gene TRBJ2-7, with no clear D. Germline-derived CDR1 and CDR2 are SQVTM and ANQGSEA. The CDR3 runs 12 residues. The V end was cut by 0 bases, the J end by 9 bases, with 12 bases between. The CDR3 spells CSVEEGKNTQYF. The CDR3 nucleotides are TGCAGCGTTGAAGAAGGGAAGAACACGCAGTACTTC.

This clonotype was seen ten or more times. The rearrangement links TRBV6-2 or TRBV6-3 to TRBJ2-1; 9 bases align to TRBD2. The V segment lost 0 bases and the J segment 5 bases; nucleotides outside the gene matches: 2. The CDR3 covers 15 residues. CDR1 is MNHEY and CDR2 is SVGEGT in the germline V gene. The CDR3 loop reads CASSYSTSGHNEQFF. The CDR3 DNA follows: TGTGCCAGCAGTTACTCTACTAGCGGGCACAATGAGCAGTTCTTC.

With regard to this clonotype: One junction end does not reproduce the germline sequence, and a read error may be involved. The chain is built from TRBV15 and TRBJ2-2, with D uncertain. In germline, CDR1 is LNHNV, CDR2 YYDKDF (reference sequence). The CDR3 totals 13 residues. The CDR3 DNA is TGTGCCCCCAGCAGCCTCTTGCGGGGGGAGCTGTTTTTT. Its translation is CAPSSLLRGELFF.

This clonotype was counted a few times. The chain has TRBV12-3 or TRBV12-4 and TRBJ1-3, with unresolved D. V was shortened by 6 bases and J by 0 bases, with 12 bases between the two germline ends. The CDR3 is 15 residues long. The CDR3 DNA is TGTGCCAGCAGCCAACCTCCACACTCTGGAAACACCATATATTTT. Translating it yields CASSQPPHSGNTIYF.

The CDR3 sequence: CASSSGTSGKGELFF. The CDR3 DNA is TGTGCCAGCAGTTCCGGGACTAGCGGGAAGGGGGAGCTGTTTTTT. The chain recombines TRBV27 with TRBJ2-2; 13 bases map to TRBD2. Trimming took 4 bases from V and 8 from J; bases not matched to a gene: 4. The CDR3 runs 15 residues. The germline V gene encodes CDR1 MNHEY and CDR2 SMNVEV (reference sequence).

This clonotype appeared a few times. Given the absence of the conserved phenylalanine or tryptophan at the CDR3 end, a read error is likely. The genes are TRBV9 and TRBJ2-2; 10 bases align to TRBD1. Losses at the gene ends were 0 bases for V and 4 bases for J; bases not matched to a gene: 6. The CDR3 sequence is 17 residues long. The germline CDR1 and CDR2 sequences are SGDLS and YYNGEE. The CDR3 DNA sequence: TGTGCCAGCAGCGTAGGCCCGACAGGGGGCGGCACCGGGGAGCTGTTTCTT. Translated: CASSVGPTGGGTGELFL.

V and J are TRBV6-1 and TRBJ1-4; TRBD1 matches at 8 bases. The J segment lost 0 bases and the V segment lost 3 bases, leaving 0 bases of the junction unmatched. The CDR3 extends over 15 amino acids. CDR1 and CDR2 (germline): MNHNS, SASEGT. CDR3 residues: CASSDRGPTNEKLFF. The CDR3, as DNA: TGTGCCAGCAGTGACAGGGGGCCAACTAATGAAAAACTGTTTTTT.

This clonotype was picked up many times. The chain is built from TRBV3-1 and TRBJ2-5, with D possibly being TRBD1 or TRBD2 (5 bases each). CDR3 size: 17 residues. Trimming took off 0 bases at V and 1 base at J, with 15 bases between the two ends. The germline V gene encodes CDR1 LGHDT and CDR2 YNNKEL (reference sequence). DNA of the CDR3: TGTGCCAGCAGCCAAGATTTGGGGGAGAACTTCCAAGAGACCCAGTACTTC. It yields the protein CASSQDLGENFQETQYF.